Following are 18 T cell receptor beta chains from one sample sequenced in a study of low-dose radiotherapy and immunotherapy resistance in tumors (dated by TCRdb to 2021 to 2024). This sample's time point label indicates: after trial treatment. The treatment or condition label of this sample denotes: LDRT plus nivolumab, ipilimumab, low-dose cyclophosphamide and aspirin (RACIN trial). Sequencing was performed on an Illumina HiSeq 2500. First-strand cDNA was synthesized using Superscript III and a set of TRAV- and TRBV-specific primers, so that both TCRalpha and TCRbeta chains were covered. TCRs were amplified with Phusion for approximately 21 PCR cycles, with a constant-region primer paired with the adapter attached to the V primers. The public reads were reprocessed in TCRdb via fastp at Q25 and MiXCR, keeping in-frame beta chains. Rows merge per CDR3 protein into single entries with the most common DNA and genes. A total of under 35,000 distinct CDR3 sequences appear in this sample, about 53% of them only once. Of the sample, approximately 5.4% is held by the ten largest clones.

Source: PBMCs, taken after low-dose radiotherapy plus immunotherapy. The source is a male donor with gallbladder cancer.

V is TRBV19 and J is TRBJ1-5; D is possibly TRBD1 (6 bases). Germline V gene sequence: CDR1 LNHDA, CDR2 SQIVND (reference sequence). The CDR3 consists of 16 residues. V lost 0 bases and J 3 bases, leaving 12 bases between the germline ends. Here the CDR3 reads CASSIDRGGVNQPQHF. The CDR3 nucleotides are TGTGCCAGTAGTATAGATCGGGGGGGCGTCAATCAGCCCCAGCATTTT.

The chain couples TRBV29-1 to TRBJ1-2; TRBD1 aligns across 10 bases. Germline assignment: CDR1 SQVTM and CDR2 ANQGSEA. CDR3 length: 15 amino acids. V gave up 0 bases and J gave up 4 bases; unmatched junction bases: 5. The CDR3 nucleotides read TGCAGCGTTGAAGAACGACAGGGGGCGGGCTATGGCTACACCTTC. This encodes CSVEERQGAGYGYTF.

The rearrangement links TRBV3-1 to TRBJ2-3; D remains ambiguous. Germline values: CDR1 LGHDT, CDR2 YNNKEL (reference sequence). V dropped 1 base and J dropped 1 base, with 9 bases sitting between them. This CDR3 is 15 amino acids long. The CDR3 reads CASSQALPGTDTQYF. As DNA, the CDR3 is TGTGCCAGCAGCCAAGCACTCCCAGGCACAGATACGCAGTATTTT.

This chain connects TRBV20-1 to TRBJ2-7; 9 bases line up with TRBD2. V was clipped by 1 base and J by 2 bases; unmatched bases: 3. Germline-derived CDR1 and CDR2 are DFQATT and SNEGSKA (reference sequence). This CDR3 comprises 14 residues. The CDR3 DNA follows: TGCAGTGCTAGAGTGGTAGCGGGGGCCTACGAGCAGTACTTC. It specifies CSARVVAGAYEQYF.

J is TRBJ2-2 and V is TRBV7-2, with a tentative D call TRBD2 (7 bases). V was clipped by 3 bases and J by 7 bases, with 12 bases between them. Looked up from germline, CDR1 is SGHTA and CDR2 is FQGNSA. This CDR3 is built from 14 residues. The CDR3 DNA reads TGTGCCAGCAGCTTGGCGGGGGCGGGCGGGGAGCTGTTTTTT. Protein: CASSLAGAGGELFF.

A note on this clonotype: The germline gene is not matched at one end of the junction; a read error may be the cause. The chain links TRBV28 to TRBJ2-2, with D perhaps TRBD1 or TRBD2 (5 bases each). Germline V gene data show CDR1 as MDHEN and CDR2 as SYDVKM. This CDR3 has 14 residues. The CDR3 protein is CASKTARQTGELFF. The CDR3 region has the DNA TGTGCCAGCAAAACAGCCAGACAGACCGGGGAGCTCTTTTTT.

The sample holds many counts of this clonotype. The chain joins TRBV27 to TRBJ1-1, with D tentatively TRBD1 (5 bases). Germline-derived CDR1 and CDR2 are MNHEY and SMNVEV (reference sequence). The V end was cut by 7 bases, the J end by 5 bases, with 17 bases between. The CDR3 consists of 14 residues. The CDR3: CASTPTGRVTEAFF. CDR3 in DNA: TGTGCCAGCACCCCCACGGGCAGGGTGACTGAAGCTTTCTTT.

This clonotype counts as medium-sized. The rearrangement uses TRBV9 and TRBJ2-1, with 10 bases lining up with TRBD2. In germline, CDR1 is SGDLS, CDR2 YYNGEE. The CDR3 has 16 amino acids. Germline trimming cut 3 bases from V and 8 bases from J; bases unmatched to any gene: 11. CDR3: CASSGSGLARGDEQFF. CDR3 nucleotides: TGTGCCAGCAGCGGATCGGGACTAGCGAGGGGCGATGAGCAGTTCTTC.

Sample share makes this clonotype medium-sized. CDR3: CASSLGRETYNEQFF. The CDR3 bases are TGTGCCAGCAGCTTAGGTCGGGAGACCTACAATGAGCAGTTCTTC. V and J are TRBV7-2 and TRBJ2-1; D perhaps matches TRBD2 (6 bases). The V end was cut by 1 base, the J end by 2 bases, with 9 bases between. Per germline, CDR1 SGHTA and CDR2 FQGNSA. This CDR3 spans 15 amino acids.

This clonotype was observed a handful of times. A far larger clone lies a single base away; this is likely a read error. The rearrangement uses TRBV28 and TRBJ2-1, with a possible D match to TRBD2 (6 bases). The germline V gene encodes CDR1 MDHEN and CDR2 SYDVKM. V lost 6 bases, J lost 10 bases, and 19 bases lay in between. This CDR3 comprises 14 residues. The CDR3 DNA is TGTGCCAGCAGCGGGGACTCATCCTCCTACGAGCAGTTCTTC. Residues: CASSGDSSSYEQFF.

This chain connects TRBV12-3 or TRBV12-4 to TRBJ1-2; D unclear. The CDR3 is made up of 11 amino acids. V lost 10 bases and J lost 4, with 10 bases in between. The CDR3 sequence is CAIHSVYGYTF. For the CDR3, the DNA is TGTGCCATCCACTCCGTCTATGGCTACACCTTC.

This clonotype was seen repeatedly, ten times or more. This chain uses TRBV18 with TRBJ2-5; D remains ambiguous. CDR1 is KGHSH, CDR2 LQKENI, per germline. This CDR3 is 13 amino acids long. The V end was cut by 0 bases, the J end by 1 base, with 3 bases between. The CDR3 here is CASSPPSQETQYF. CDR3 DNA: TGTGCCAGCTCACCACCGAGCCAAGAGACCCAGTACTTC.

This clonotype is medium-sized. The rearrangement uses TRBV2 and TRBJ1-3; D gene uncertain. Trimming took 6 bases from V and 6 from J, leaving 12 bases between them. Per the germline V gene, CDR1 is SNHLY and CDR2 is FYNNEI. The CDR3 covers 13 residues. CDR3 DNA sequence: TGTGCCAGCAGACCCCGGAGAGAAAACACCATATATTTT. Protein product: CASRPRRENTIYF.

This clonotype was detected many times. This chain connects TRBV7-9 to TRBJ2-1; D is perhaps TRBD1 (6 bases). The CDR3 is 13 amino acids. Trimming took off 8 bases at V and 9 bases at J, with 17 bases between the two ends. In germline, CDR1 is SEHNR, CDR2 FQNEAQ (reference sequence). The CDR3 protein is CASHRDSIGEQFF. CDR3 nucleotide sequence: TGTGCCAGCCACAGGGATTCCATAGGTGAGCAGTTCTTC.

In the case of this clonotype: A far larger clone differs by one base, so this is likely a read error. The chain is built from TRBV5-1 and TRBJ2-1, with TRBD2 matching over 7 bases. The CDR3 is 14 amino acids. In germline, CDR1 is SGHRS, CDR2 YFSETQ. V lost 2 bases, J lost 10 bases, and 9 bases stayed unmatched. CDR3 sequence: CASSLGLGTYEQFF. The CDR3 nucleotides are TGCGCCAGCAGCTTAGGACTAGGAACCTACGAGCAGTTCTTC.

This chain links TRBV28 with TRBJ1-3; D ambiguous. Trimming took off 7 bases at V and 0 bases at J, with 13 bases between the two ends. Germline CDR1 and CDR2: MDHEN and SYDVKM. The CDR3 is made up of 15 amino acids. DNA of the CDR3: TGTGCCAGCACCCCCTCGGGAGGCTCTGGAAACACCATATATTTT. It encodes CASTPSGGSGNTIYF.

This clonotype was found a few times. This sequence joins TRBV7-9 and TRBJ2-3; maybe TRBD2 (5 bases). CDR1 and CDR2 from the germline V gene are SEHNR and FQNEAQ (reference sequence). The CDR3 consists of 13 residues. The V gene lost 7 bases and the J gene lost 6 bases, with 14 bases spanning the gap. The DNA for the CDR3 is TGTGCCAGCATACCCAAGAGCGGCGATACGCAGTATTTT. As protein: CASIPKSGDTQYF.

The CDR3, as DNA: TGCGCCAGCAGCTGGGGGGCAGCCTACTACGAGCAGTACTTC. This sequence encodes CASSWGAAYYEQYF. V and J are TRBV5-1 and TRBJ2-7, with D perhaps matching TRBD1 or TRBD2 (6 bases each). With 3 bases removed from V and 3 bases from J, the gap between germline ends came to 13 bases. CDR3 length equals 14 residues. CDR1 SGHRS and CDR2 YFSETQ come from the germline V gene.